The 21 T cell receptor beta chains reported below all come from one sample, sequenced in a study of cytomegalovirus exposure and HLA in healthy donors. Amplification used 60 Vbeta primers and 13 Jbeta primers. Sequencing was performed with immunoSEQ multiplex PCR; in TCRdb, only in-frame clones are kept and a portion is missing. The sample shows under 300,000 clones, 72% of them seen only once. The sample was PBMCs. Receptors originate from a female donor in good health and CMV-seronegative.

The chain joins TRBV5-4 to TRBJ2-3; perhaps TRBD1 as D (5 bases). The CDR3 is 15 residues long. From germline, CDR1 is SGHNT and CDR2 YYREEE (reference sequence). V lost 2 bases and J lost 4, with 14 bases in between. CDR3 coding DNA: TGTGCCAGCAGCTTACGCCTAGGGGCCGCAGATACGCAGTATTTT. Translated, it gives CASSLRLGAADTQYF.

This chain connects TRBV27 to TRBJ2-1; possible D gene TRBD2, 5 bases. The germline gives CDR1 MNHEY, CDR2 SMNVEV (reference sequence). V gave up 6 bases and J gave up 4 bases, with 16 bases separating them. There are 15 residues in the CDR3. The CDR3: CASSGGEGRYNEQFF. The DNA for the CDR3 is TGTGCCAGCAGCGGAGGCGAGGGCCGTTACAATGAGCAGTTCTTC.

The chain uses TRBV5-6 and TRBJ2-7; the match to TRBD2 covers 7 bases. The CDR3 is made up of 16 amino acids. The V gene's germline CDR1 is SGHDT and CDR2 YYEEEE. V lost 0 bases and J lost 3; bases outside the gene matches: 9. CDR3 sequence: CASSLGLGGIHYEQYF. CDR3 coding DNA: TGTGCCAGCAGCTTGGGTTTGGGAGGGATTCACTACGAGCAGTACTTC.

The chain joins TRBV19 to TRBJ2-1; D is unresolved. V was cut by 7 bases and J by 6 bases, with 7 bases left in between. The CDR3 totals 11 residues. Looked up from germline, CDR1 is LNHDA and CDR2 is SQIVND (reference sequence). CDR3 loop: CASTESNEQFF. The CDR3 coding sequence is TGTGCCAGTACAGAAAGCAATGAGCAGTTCTTC.

V gene TRBV6-5 combines with J gene TRBJ2-1; 9 bases fit TRBD1. After removal of 6 bases from V and 3 bases from J, the junction contained 6 bases not matched to a gene. This CDR3 comprises 15 residues. CDR1 is MNHEY, CDR2 SVGAGI, per germline. The CDR3 spells CASSSEGQGYNEQFF. CDR3 DNA: TGTGCCAGCAGCTCGGAGGGACAGGGCTACAATGAGCAGTTCTTC.

The genes are TRBV5-1 and TRBJ1-4, with D maybe TRBD1 (5 bases). V was cut by 0 bases and J by 8 bases, with 11 bases left in between. CDR1 and CDR2 (germline): SGHRS, YFSETQ. The CDR3 is made up of 14 amino acids. CDR3 nucleotide sequence: TGCGCCAGCAGCTTGGCCGGGGGAGGAGAAAAACTGTTTTTT. Encoded protein: CASSLAGGGEKLFF.

This clone was seen only once. The chain has TRBV19 and TRBJ1-2; D call uncertain. The CDR3 sequence is 15 residues long. Trimming took off 7 bases at V and 3 bases at J, with 18 bases between the two ends. Germline loops: CDR1 LNHDA, CDR2 SQIVND (reference sequence). Written as DNA, the CDR3 is TGTGCCAGTACCCCTCTGGGAGCAGGCGACTATGGCTACACCTTC. Translation: CASTPLGAGDYGYTF.

The chain carries TRBV6-5 and TRBJ2-3; 8 bases fit TRBD2. This CDR3 has 15 amino acids. The germline gives CDR1 MNHEY, CDR2 SVGAGI. The V segment lost 2 bases and the J segment 3 bases; nucleotides outside the gene matches: 4. CDR3 in amino acids: CASSYGGRMTDTQYF. For the CDR3, the DNA is TGTGCCAGCAGTTACGGCGGGAGGATGACAGATACGCAGTATTTT.

This chain links TRBV7-9 with TRBJ1-1, with D perhaps TRBD1 (5 bases). CDR1 is SEHNR and CDR2 is FQNEAQ in the germline V gene (reference sequence). V shed 0 bases and J shed 1 base, with 9 bases lying between them. The CDR3 has 15 amino acids. The CDR3 bases are TGTGCCAGCAGCTTAGCAAATCAGGGGAACACTGAAGCTTTCTTT. Translation: CASSLANQGNTEAFF.

The CDR3 DNA sequence: TGTGCCAGCAGCCCCCCGCAGCGTCCTAGCACAGATACGCAGTATTTT. Translating gives CASSPPQRPSTDTQYF. J is TRBJ2-3 and V is TRBV5-4; D not resolved. Per germline, CDR1 SGHNT and CDR2 YYREEE (reference sequence). This CDR3 has 16 residues. Trimming stripped 4 bases from V and 0 bases from J, with 15 bases between.

The chain couples TRBV25-1 to TRBJ2-7; possible D gene TRBD2, 5 bases. V was pared by 3 bases and J by 2 bases, with 14 bases between. Germline V gene data show CDR1 as MGHDK and CDR2 as SYGVNS. The CDR3 spans 15 residues. The CDR3 coding sequence is TGTGCCAGCAGTGATCGGAGCGGCCCTCCCTACGAGCAGTACTTC. This translates into CASSDRSGPPYEQYF.

The J gene is TRBJ1-2, the V gene TRBV15; D is uncertain. Per the germline V gene, CDR1 is LNHNV and CDR2 is YYDKDF (reference sequence). Trimming shortened V by 2 bases and J by 6 bases, and 13 bases separated the two germline ends. The CDR3 covers 14 residues. This chain's CDR3 is CATSRSGPLDGYTF. CDR3 nucleotide sequence: TGTGCCACCAGCAGATCAGGCCCATTAGATGGCTACACCTTC. The variable domain in full, completed from reference TRBV15 and TRBJ1-2, reads DAMVIQNPRYQVTQFGKPVTLSCSQTLNHNVMYWYQQKSSQAPKLLFHYYDKDFNNEADTPDNFQSRRPNTSFCFLDIRSPGLGDTAMYLCATSRSGPLDGYTFGSGTRLTVV.

In its sample, this clone was seen once. The chain has TRBV25-1 and TRBJ1-2; TRBD1 matches 11 bases. The CDR3 sequence is 14 residues long. V trimming: 1 base; J trimming: 8 bases; junction bases outside the gene matches: 3. Germline V lookup: CDR1 MGHDK, CDR2 SYGVNS. The CDR3, as DNA: TGTGCCAGCAGTGAATTCAGGACAGGGGGCGGCTACACCTTC. Amino acids: CASSEFRTGGGYTF.

The rearrangement joins TRBV28 to TRBJ2-7; TRBD1 is a possible D gene (6 bases). CDR3 length: 15 residues. V was pared by 3 bases and J by 3 bases, with 15 bases between. The germline V gene has CDR1 MDHEN and CDR2 SYDVKM. The CDR3 DNA reads TGTGCCAGCAGTTTGAGGGGACACGGGCTCTACGAGCAGTACTTC. This codes for CASSLRGHGLYEQYF.

CDR3 sequence (DNA): TGTGCCAGCAGTGAAACCGGGTACTATGGCTACACCTTC. Residues: CASSETGYYGYTF. This chain joins TRBV2 and TRBJ1-2; D is unclear. Trimming stripped 2 bases from V and 3 bases from J, with 7 bases between. Germline values: CDR1 SNHLY, CDR2 FYNNEI. CDR3 length: 13 residues.

The chain combines TRBV2 with TRBJ2-3; no clear D gene. The germline V gene encodes CDR1 SNHLY and CDR2 FYNNEI. This CDR3 is 13 amino acids long. Trimming cost V 7 bases and J 3 bases, with 11 bases left between them. The CDR3 nucleotides read TGTGCCAGCACCCAACTCCGGACAGATACGCAGTATTTT. It yields the protein CASTQLRTDTQYF.

Regarding this clone: This sample also contains other DNA sequences that code for the same CDR3. The chain is built from TRBV14 and TRBJ1-3; maybe TRBD1 (5 bases). CDR1 is SGHDN and CDR2 is FVKESK in the germline V gene. The CDR3 is made up of 13 amino acids. In DNA, the CDR3 is TGTGGATCAGGGAACCAGTTGGGAAACACCATATATTTT. Protein sequence: CGSGNQLGNTIYF.

The chain recombines TRBV11-3 with TRBJ2-1, with 9 bases lining up with TRBD1. The CDR3 length is 16 residues. V lost 2 bases and J lost 6; bases outside the gene matches: 8. The germline V gene encodes CDR1 SGHNT and CDR2 YENEEA. CDR3 sequence reads: CASSLPWTGVSNEQFF. The CDR3 DNA reads as TGTGCCAGCAGCTTACCATGGACAGGGGTGAGCAATGAGCAGTTCTTC.

V and J are TRBV27 and TRBJ2-1; TRBD2 aligns across 11 bases. Germline assignment: CDR1 MNHEY and CDR2 SMNVEV (reference sequence). Losses at the gene ends were 3 bases for V and 4 bases for J; bases not matched to a gene: 2. The CDR3 totals 15 residues. CDR3 in DNA: TGTGCCAGCAGTTTTAGCGGGAGGGCATACAATGAGCAGTTCTTC. It translates to CASSFSGRAYNEQFF.

This chain links TRBV21-1 with TRBJ2-2; whether TRBD2, the table's D call, matches the DNA was not checked. TRBV21-1 is shown as a pseudogene. CDR3 length equals 15 residues. The CDR3: CASSGAGEVTGELFF. In DNA form, the CDR3 reads TGTGCCAGCAGCGGGGCGGGAGAAGTCACCGGGGAGCTGTTTTTT.

As DNA, the CDR3 is TGTGCCATCAAATCCTCCATGTCAGGGGACCGGGAGACCCAGTACTTC. The encoded protein is CAIKSSMSGDRETQYF. V gene TRBV10-3 combines with J gene TRBJ2-5, with D tentatively TRBD1 (6 bases). The CDR3 is 16 residues long. Germline CDR1 reads ENHRY; CDR2 reads SYGVKD. Trimming left V 7 bases short and J 5 bases short, with 23 bases between.